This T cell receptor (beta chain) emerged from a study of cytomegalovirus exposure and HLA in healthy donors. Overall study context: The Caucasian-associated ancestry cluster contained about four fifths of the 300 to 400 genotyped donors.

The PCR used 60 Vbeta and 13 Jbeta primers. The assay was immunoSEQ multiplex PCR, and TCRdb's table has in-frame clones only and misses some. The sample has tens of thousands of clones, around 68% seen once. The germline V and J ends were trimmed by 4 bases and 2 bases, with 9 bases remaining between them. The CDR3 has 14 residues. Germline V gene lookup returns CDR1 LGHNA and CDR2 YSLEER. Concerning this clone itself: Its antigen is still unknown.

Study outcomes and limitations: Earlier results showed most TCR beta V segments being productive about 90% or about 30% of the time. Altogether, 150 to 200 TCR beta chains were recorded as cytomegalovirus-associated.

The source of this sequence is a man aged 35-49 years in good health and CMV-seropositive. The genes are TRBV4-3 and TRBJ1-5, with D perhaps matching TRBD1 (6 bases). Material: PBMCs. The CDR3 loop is CASSPRTGNQPQHF. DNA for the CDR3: TGCGCCAGCAGCCCAAGGACAGGCAATCAGCCCCAGCATTTT.